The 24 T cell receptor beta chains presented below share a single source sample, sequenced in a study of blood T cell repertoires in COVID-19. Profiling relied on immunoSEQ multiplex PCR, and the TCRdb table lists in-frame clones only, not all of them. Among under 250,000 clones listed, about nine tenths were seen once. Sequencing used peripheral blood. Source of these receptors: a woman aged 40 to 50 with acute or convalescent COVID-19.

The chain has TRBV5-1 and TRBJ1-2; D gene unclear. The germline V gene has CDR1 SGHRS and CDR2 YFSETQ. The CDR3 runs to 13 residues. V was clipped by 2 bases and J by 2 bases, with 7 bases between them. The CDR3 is CASSFGQNYGYTF. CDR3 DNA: TGCGCCAGCAGCTTTGGGCAGAACTATGGCTACACCTTC.

The CDR3 sequence: CASNNTPHRSPLHF. The CDR3 bases are TGTGCCAGTAACAACACGCCCCATCGTTCACCCCTCCACTTT. This chain connects TRBV19 to TRBJ1-6; no firm D call. Between the trimmed V and J ends, which lost 7 bases and 9 bases, there was a span of 16 bases. CDR3 length equals 14 residues. Germline V gene sequence: CDR1 LNHDA, CDR2 SQIVND (reference sequence).

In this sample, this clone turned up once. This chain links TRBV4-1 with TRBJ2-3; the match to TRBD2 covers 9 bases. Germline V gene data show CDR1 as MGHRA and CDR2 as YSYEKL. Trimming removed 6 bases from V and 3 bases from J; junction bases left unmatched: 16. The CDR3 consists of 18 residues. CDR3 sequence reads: CASSRLGGLAGQTDTQYF. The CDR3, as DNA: TGCGCCAGCAGTCGATTGGGGGGGCTAGCGGGGCAGACAGATACGCAGTATTTT.

The DNA for the CDR3 is TGTGCCAGCAGCTTCGACAGACCCGTGGTTGGCTACACCTTC. It codes for CASSFDRPVVGYTF. The chain combines TRBV25-1 with TRBJ1-2; maybe TRBD1 (5 bases). The CDR3 covers 14 residues. The germline CDR1 and CDR2 sequences are MGHDK and SYGVNS. V gave up 6 bases and J gave up 7 bases, with 18 bases separating them.

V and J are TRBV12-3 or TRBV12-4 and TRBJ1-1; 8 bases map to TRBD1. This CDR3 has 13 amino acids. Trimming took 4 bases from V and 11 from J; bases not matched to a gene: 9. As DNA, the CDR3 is TGTGCCAGCAGTTACGACAGGGGAATATTCGCTTTCTTT. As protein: CASSYDRGIFAFF.

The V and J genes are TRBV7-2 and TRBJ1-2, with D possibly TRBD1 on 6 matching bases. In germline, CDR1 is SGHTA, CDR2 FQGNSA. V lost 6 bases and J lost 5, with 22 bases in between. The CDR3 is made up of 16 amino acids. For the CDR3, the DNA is TGTGCCAGCAGGGTATCTTTAGGACAGCCTGGGTATGGCTACACCTTC. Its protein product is CASRVSLGQPGYGYTF.

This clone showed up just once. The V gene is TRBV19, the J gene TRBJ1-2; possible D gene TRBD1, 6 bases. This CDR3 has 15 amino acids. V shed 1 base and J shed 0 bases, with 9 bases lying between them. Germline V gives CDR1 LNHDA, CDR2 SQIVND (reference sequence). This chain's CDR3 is CASSIAGTTNYGYTF. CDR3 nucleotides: TGTGCCAGTAGTATAGCCGGGACAACTAACTATGGCTACACCTTC.

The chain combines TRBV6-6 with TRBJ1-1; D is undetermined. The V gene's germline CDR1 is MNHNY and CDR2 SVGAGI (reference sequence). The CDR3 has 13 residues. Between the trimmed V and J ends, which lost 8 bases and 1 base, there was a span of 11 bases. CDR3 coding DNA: TGTGCCAGCGCACGAGTCGAGAACACTGAAGCTTTCTTT. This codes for CASARVENTEAFF.

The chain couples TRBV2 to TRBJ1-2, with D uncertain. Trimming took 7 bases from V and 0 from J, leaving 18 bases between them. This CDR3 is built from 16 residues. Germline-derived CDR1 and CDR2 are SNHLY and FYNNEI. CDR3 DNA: TGTGCCAGCATCCTTGGCAGAACAGTTTCTAACTATGGCTACACCTTC. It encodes CASILGRTVSNYGYTF.

DNA of the CDR3: TGTGCCAGCAGTACAGGGGGCGGTAACTATGGCTACACCTTC. Its translation is CASSTGGGNYGYTF. V gene TRBV2 combines with J gene TRBJ1-2; TRBD1 matches at 9 bases. J was trimmed by 1 base and V by 5 bases; bases with no gene match: 2. The CDR3 is 14 residues long. The germline V gene has CDR1 SNHLY and CDR2 FYNNEI.

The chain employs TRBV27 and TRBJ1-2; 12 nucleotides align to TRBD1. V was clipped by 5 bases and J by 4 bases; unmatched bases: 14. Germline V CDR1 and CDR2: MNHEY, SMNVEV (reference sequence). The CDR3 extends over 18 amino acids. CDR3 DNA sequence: TGTGCCAGCAGTAAGGGGATGGGACAGGGGGCAGTCTTCTATGGCTACACCTTC. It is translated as CASSKGMGQGAVFYGYTF.

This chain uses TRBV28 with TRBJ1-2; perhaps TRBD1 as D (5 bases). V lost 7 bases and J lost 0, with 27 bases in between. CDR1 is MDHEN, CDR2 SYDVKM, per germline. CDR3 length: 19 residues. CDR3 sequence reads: CASNGAPWGGERANYGYTF. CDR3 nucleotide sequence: TGTGCCAGCAACGGAGCCCCTTGGGGGGGTGAGCGAGCTAACTATGGCTACACCTTC.

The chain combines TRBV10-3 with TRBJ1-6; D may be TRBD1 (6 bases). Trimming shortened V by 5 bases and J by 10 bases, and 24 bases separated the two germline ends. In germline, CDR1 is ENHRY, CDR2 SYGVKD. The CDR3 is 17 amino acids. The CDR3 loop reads CAISSKQGWLDESPLHF. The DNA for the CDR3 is TGTGCCATCAGTTCTAAACAGGGTTGGCTAGACGAATCACCCCTCCACTTT.

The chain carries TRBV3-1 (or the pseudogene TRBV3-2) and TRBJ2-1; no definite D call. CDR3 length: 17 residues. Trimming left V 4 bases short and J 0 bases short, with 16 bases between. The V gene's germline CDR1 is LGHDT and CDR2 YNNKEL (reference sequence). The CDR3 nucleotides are TGTGCCAGCAGCCCCGGTTTGGATCGGAGCTCCTACAATGAGCAGTTCTTC. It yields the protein CASSPGLDRSSYNEQFF.

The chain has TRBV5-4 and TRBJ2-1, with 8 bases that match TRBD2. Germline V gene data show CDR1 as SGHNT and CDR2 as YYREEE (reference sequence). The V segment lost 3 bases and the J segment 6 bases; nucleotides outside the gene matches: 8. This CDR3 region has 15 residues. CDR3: CASSSGTSISNEQFF. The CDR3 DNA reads TGTGCCAGCAGCTCCGGGACTAGTATTTCCAATGAGCAGTTCTTC. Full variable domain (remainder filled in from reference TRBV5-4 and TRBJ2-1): ETGVTQSPTHLIKTRGQQVTLRCSSQSGHNTVSWYQQALGQGPQFIFQYYREEENGRGNFPPRFSGLQFPNYSSELNVNALELDDSALYLCASSSGTSISNEQFFGPGTRLTVL.

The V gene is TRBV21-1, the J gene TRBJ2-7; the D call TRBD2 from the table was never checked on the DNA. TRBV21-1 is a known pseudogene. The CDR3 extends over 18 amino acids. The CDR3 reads CASSRPGGGPRIAYEQYV. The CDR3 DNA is TGTGCCAGCAGCCGCCCGGGGGGGGGACCCCGGATAGCATACGAGCAGTACGTC.

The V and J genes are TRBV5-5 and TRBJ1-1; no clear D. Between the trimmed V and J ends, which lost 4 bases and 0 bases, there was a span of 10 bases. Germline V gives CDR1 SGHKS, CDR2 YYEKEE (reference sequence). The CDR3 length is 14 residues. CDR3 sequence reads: CASSRTGMNTEAFF. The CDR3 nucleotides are TGTGCCAGCAGCAGGACGGGGATGAACACTGAAGCTTTCTTT.

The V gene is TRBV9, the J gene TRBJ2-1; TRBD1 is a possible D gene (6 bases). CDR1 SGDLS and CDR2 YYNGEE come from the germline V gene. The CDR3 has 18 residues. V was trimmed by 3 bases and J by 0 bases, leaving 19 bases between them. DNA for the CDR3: TGTGCCAGCAGCGGGGCTTCTTGGCAGGGGAGCTCCTACAATGAGCAGTTCTTC. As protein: CASSGASWQGSSYNEQFF.

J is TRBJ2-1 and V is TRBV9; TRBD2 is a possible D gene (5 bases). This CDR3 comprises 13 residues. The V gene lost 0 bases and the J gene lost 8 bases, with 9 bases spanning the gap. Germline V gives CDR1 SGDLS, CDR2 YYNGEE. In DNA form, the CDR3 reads TGTGCCAGCAGCGTAGCGGGGTCCTATGAGCAGTTCTTC. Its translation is CASSVAGSYEQFF.

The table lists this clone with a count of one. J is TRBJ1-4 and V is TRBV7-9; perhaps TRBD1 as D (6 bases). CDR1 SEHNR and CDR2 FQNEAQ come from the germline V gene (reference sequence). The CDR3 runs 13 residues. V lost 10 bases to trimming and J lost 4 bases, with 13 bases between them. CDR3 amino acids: CAIPDSFNEKLFF. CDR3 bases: TGTGCCATCCCGGACAGCTTTAATGAAAAACTGTTTTTT.

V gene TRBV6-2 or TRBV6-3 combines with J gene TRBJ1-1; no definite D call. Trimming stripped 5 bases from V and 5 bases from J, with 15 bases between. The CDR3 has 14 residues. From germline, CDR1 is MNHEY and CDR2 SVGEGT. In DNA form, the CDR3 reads TGTGCCAGCAGTCTTAAGATGGCGGGGACTGAAGCTTTCTTT. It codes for CASSLKMAGTEAFF.

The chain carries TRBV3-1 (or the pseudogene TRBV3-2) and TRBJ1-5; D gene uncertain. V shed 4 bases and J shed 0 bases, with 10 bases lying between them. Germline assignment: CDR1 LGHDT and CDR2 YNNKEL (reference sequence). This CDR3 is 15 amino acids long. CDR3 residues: CASSPAADSNQPQHF. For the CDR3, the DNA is TGTGCCAGCAGCCCCGCGGCGGATAGCAATCAGCCCCAGCATTTT.

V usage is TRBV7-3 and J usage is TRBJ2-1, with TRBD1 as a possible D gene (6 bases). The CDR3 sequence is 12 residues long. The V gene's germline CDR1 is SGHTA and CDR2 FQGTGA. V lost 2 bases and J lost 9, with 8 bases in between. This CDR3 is CASSLEGVEQFF. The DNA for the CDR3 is TGTGCCAGCAGCTTAGAGGGGGTTGAGCAGTTCTTC.

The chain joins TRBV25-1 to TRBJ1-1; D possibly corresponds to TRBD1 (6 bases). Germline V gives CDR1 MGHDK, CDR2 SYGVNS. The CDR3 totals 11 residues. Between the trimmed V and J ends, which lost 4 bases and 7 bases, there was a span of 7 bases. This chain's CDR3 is CASSGTVEAFF. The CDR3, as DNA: TGTGCCAGCAGTGGGACAGTTGAAGCTTTCTTT.